This T cell receptor beta chain is drawn from a study of shared clonotypes between healthy human individuals. Sequenced by immunoSEQ multiplex PCR; TCRdb stores in-frame clones only, minus some. The sample has roughly 1,100,000 clones, 65% to 80% seen once. This CDR3 has 14 amino acids. V gave up 6 bases and J gave up 4 bases; unmatched junction bases: 7. Germline CDR1 reads SGHRS; CDR2 reads YFSETQ. The sequence came from a man aged 18-30 years in good health. Sequencing was performed on memory CD4+ T cells sorted from blood. The subset here: CD45RA-negative fraction. The gene calls are TRBV5-1 and TRBJ2-3; 8 bases map to TRBD2. CDR3 DNA: TGCGCCAGCACCCGCGGGGGGCCGTCAGATACGCAGTATTTT. Protein product: CASTRGGPSDTQYF.